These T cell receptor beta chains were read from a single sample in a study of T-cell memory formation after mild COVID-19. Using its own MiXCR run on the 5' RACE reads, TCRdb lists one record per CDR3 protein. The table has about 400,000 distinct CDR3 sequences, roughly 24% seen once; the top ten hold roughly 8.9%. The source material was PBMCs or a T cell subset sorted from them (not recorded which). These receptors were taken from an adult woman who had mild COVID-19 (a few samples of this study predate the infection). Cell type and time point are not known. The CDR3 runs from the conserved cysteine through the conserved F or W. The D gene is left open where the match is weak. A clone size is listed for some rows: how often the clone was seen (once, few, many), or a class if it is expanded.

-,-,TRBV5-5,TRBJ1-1,TGTGCCAGCAGCTCCCTTCCAACTCCCGTGACAGCTCTCGGCACTGAAGCTTTCTTT,CASSSLPTPVTALGTEAFF
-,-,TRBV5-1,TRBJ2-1,TGCGCCAGCAGCATGCCGGGACTGAGCTCCTACAATGAGCAGTTCTTC,CASSMPGLSSYNEQFF
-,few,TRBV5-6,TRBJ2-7,TGTGCCAGCAGAGGGGTCAGCTCGGGGGCCTACGAGCAGTACTTC,CASRGVSSGAYEQYF
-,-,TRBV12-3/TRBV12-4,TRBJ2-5,TGTGCCAGCAGTTTACAGTCTCTTTCCGAGACCCAGTACTTC,CASSLQSLSETQYF
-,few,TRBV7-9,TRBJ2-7,TGTGCCAGCAGCAAATACCGCTACGAGCAGTACTTC,CASSKYRYEQYF
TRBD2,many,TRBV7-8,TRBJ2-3,TGTGCCAGCAGCTTAAGTGGCGGGAGGGCCTCGTGGACAGATACGCAGTATTTT,CASSLSGGRASWTDTQYF
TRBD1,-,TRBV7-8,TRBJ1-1,TGTGCCAGCAGCTTAGAATCGGACAGGGTAGAGTCTTTCTTT,CASSLESDRVESFF
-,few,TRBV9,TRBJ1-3,TGTGCCAGCAGCGTGGCAGGCACAGGAAACACCATATATTTT,CASSVAGTGNTIYF
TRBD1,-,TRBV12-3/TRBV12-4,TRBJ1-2,TGTGCCAGCAGTTTTAGGACAGGGGGCGACTATGGCTACACCTTC,CASSFRTGGDYGYTF
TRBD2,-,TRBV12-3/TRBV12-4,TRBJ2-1,TGTGCCAGCAGTGCCAGCGGGGGCGCTTACAATGAGCAGTTCTTC,CASSASGGAYNEQFF
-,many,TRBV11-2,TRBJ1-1,TGTGCCAGCGCCCCCGGGAGTCACACTGAAGCTTTCTTT,CASAPGSHTEAFF
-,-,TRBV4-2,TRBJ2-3,TGTGCCAGCAGCCAAGATTGGGCGTTAGATACGCAGTATTTT,CASSQDWALDTQYF
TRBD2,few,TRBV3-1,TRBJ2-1,TGTGCCAGCAGCCGAGCGGGGGTCAATGAGCAGTTCTTC,CASSRAGVNEQFF
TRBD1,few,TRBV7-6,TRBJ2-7,TGTGCCAGCAGCTCCCCCAGGACAGGGGGCTACCACGAGCAGTACTTC,CASSSPRTGGYHEQYF
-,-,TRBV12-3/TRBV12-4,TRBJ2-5,TGTGCCAGCAGTTTGCGTGGGGGCGAAGAGACCCAGTACTTC,CASSLRGGEETQYF
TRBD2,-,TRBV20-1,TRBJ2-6,TGCAGTGCTAGAGATCCCGGGGGGGTGAACGTCCTGACTTTC,CSARDPGGVNVLTF
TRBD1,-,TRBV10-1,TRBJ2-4,TGCGCCAGCAGTGAGCGGGACAGCTTGTGGAACATTCAGTACTTC,CASSERDSLWNIQYF
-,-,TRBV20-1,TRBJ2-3,TGCAGTGCCCCTGGCAGACTAAATCACCGGGGCACAGATACGCAGTATTTT,CSAPGRLNHRGTDTQYF
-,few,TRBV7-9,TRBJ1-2,TGTGCCAGCAGCCCGGAACTAGGGGGCTACACCTTC,CASSPELGGYTF
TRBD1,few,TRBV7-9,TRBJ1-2,TGTGCCAGCAGTCCGGGACAGGGCCCTTATGGCTACACCTTC,CASSPGQGPYGYTF
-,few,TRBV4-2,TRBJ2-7,TGTGCCAGCAGCCAAGGTCTCGAAGGAATCTACGAGCAGTACTTC,CASSQGLEGIYEQYF
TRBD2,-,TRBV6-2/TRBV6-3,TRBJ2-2,TGTGCCAGCAGTTATCTAAGGACTAGCGGGACTACCGGGGAGCTGTTTTTT,CASSYLRTSGTTGELFF
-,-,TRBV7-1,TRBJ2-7,TGTGCCAGCAGCTCCCGGACGGAGTACGAGCAGTACTTC,CASSSRTEYEQYF
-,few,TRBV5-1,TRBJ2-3,TGCGCCAGCAGCTTGGGCCGCCGCGCAGATACGCAGTATTTT,CASSLGRRADTQYF
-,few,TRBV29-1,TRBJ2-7,TGCAGCGTTGTGGGGGGGCCTAGCTCCTACGAGCAGTACTTC,CSVVGGPSSYEQYF
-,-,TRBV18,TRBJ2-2,TGTGCCAGCTCACCCCTCATGGCCACCGGGGAGCTGTTTTTT,CASSPLMATGELFF
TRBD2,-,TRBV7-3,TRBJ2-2,TGTGCCAGCAGTTTTAGCGGGAGAAACGGGGAGCTGTTTTTT,CASSFSGRNGELFF
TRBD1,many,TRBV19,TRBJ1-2,TGTGCCGCCGCGGGACAGGCTACTAACTATGGCTACACCTTC,CAAAGQATNYGYTF
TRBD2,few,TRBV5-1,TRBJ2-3,TGCGCCAGCAGCCCCGGGACTAGCGGGGGTGCAGATACGCAGTATTTT,CASSPGTSGGADTQYF
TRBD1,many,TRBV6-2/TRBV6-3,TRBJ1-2,TGTGCCAGCAGTCCAGGGGGTTTTTCCTATGGCTACACCTTC,CASSPGGFSYGYTF
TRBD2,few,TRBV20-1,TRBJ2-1,TGCAGTGCTAGCCATCCACTAGCGGGGGCTTACAATGAGCAGTTCTTC,CSASHPLAGAYNEQFF
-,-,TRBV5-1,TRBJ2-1,TGCGCCAGCAGCATTGGACAGTTCTTCTACAATGAGCAGTTCTTC,CASSIGQFFYNEQFF
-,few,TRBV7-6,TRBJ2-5,TGTGCCAGCAGCTTAGTAGGGTACCAAGAGACCCAGTACTTC,CASSLVGYQETQYF
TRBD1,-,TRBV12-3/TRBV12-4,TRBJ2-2,TGTGCCAGCACCGGACGGGACAGGGGGCCCTGGGACACCGGGGAGCTGTTTTTT,CASTGRDRGPWDTGELFF
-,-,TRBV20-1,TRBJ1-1,TGCAGTGCTAGAGGGCCCAGGGGCGTGAAGACTGAAGCTTTCTTT,CSARGPRGVKTEAFF
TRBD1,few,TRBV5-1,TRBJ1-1,TGCGCCAGCAGACCTGACAGGGTTGACACTGAAGCTTTCTTT,CASRPDRVDTEAFF
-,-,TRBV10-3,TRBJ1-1,TGTGCCATCAGTGACCAGACCCTGAACACTGAAGCTTTCTTT,CAISDQTLNTEAFF
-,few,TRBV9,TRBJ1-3,TGTGCCAGCAGCTCCTGGGCCTACTCTGGAAACACCATATATTTT,CASSSWAYSGNTIYF
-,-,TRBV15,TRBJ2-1,TGTGCCACCAGCAGCTTGAGCCTAGTACAGCAGTTCTTC,CATSSLSLVQQFF
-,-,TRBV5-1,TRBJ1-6,TGCGCCAGCACTTACGACTGGTCGTATAATTCACCCCTCCACTTT,CASTYDWSYNSPLHF
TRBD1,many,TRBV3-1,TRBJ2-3,TGTGCCAGCAGCCAAGGGACAGGGCCCAAGTATTTT,CASSQGTGPKYF
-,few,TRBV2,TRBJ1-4,TGTGCCAGCAGTCTCAGGGAAAGGAGTGAAAAACTGTTTTTT,CASSLRERSEKLFF
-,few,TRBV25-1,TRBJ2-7,TGTGCCAGCAGTGAGGGGTGGTGCAGGTGTTCCTACGAGCAGTACTTC,CASSEGWCRCSYEQYF
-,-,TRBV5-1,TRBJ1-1,TGCGCCAGCAGCTTGGGGAGTGCGGGGGGCTTGGACACTGAAGCTTTCTTT,CASSLGSAGGLDTEAFF
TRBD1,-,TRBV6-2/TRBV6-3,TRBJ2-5,TGTGCCAGCAGCCGAGACAGAACCGGGACAGGGAAGACCCAGTACTTC,CASSRDRTGTGKTQYF
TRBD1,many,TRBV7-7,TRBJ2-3,TGTGCTAGCAGCCCCGACAGGGGGACAGATACGCAGTATTTT,CASSPDRGTDTQYF
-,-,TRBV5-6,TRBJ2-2,TGTGCCAGCAGCTTTATCCAGGGAATCCACACCGGGGAGCTGTTTTTT,CASSFIQGIHTGELFF
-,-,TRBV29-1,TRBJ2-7,TGCAGCGTTGAAACTCCCGGGACACCAACCTACGAGCAGTACTTC,CSVETPGTPTYEQYF